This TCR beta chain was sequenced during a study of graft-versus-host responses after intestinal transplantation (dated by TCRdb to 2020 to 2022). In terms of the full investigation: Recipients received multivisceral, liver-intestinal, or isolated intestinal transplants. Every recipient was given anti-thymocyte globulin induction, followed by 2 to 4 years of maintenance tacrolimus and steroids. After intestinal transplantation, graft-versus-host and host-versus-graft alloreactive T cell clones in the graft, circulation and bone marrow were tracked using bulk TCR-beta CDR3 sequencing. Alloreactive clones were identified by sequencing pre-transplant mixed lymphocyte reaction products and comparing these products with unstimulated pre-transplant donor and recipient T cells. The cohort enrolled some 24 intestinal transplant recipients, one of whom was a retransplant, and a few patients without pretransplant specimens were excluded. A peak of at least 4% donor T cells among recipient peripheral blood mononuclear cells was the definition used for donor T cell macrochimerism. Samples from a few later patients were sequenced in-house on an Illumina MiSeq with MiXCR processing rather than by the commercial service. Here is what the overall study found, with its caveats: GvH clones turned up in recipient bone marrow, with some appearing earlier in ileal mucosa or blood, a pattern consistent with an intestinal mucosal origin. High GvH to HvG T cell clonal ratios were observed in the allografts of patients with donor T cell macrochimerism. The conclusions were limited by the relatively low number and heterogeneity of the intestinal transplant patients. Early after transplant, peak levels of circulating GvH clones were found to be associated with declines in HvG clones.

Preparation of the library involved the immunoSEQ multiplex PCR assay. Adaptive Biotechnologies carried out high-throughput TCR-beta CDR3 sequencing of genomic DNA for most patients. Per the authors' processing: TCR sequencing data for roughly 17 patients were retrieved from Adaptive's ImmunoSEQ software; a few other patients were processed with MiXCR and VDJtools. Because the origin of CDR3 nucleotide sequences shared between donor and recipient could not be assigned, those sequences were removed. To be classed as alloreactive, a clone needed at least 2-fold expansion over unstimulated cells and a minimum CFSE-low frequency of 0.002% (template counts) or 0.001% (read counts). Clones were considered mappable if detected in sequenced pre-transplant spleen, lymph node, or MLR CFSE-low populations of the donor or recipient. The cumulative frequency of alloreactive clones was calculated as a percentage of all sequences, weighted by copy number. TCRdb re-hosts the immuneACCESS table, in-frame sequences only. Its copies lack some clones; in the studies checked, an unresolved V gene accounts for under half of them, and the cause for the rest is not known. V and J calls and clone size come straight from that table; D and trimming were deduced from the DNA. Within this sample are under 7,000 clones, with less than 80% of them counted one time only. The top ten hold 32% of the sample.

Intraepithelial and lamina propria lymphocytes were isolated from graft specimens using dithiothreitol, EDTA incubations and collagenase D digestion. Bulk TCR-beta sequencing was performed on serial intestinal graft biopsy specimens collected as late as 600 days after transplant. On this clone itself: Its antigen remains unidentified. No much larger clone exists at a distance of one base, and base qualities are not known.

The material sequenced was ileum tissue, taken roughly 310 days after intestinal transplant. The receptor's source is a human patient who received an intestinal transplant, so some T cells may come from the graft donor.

The CDR3 region has the sequence CASATPWLAGYTSTDTQYF. At the DNA level, the sequence is TGTGCCAGCGCTACTCCATGGCTAGCGGGCTATACTAGCACAGATACGCAGTATTTT. The chain couples TRBV11-1 to TRBJ2-3; 8 bases in between match TRBD2. The CDR3 spans 19 residues, from the cysteine through the phenylalanine. Only CDR3 DNA is held: 57 bases, read in frame from base 1. The germline V and J ends show losses of 8 bases and 0 bases respectively, and no gene match explains 19 bases of the junction. CDR1 SGHAT and CDR2 FQDESV are derived from the germline V gene (reference sequence).